What follows describes a single T cell receptor beta chain. Its specificity is unknown. At one end, the junction sequence differs from germline, possibly due to a read error. The data were produced by immunoSEQ multiplex PCR, yet TCRdb's version contains in-frame clones alone and is incomplete. The table lists tens of thousands of clones, approximately 80% of them singletons. The sample comes from a study of OX40 agonist ivuxolimab in advanced cancers. For the study at large: Therapy given before enrollment (anti-PD-1, anti-PD-L1 or anti-CTLA-4) was allowed, and around 40% had some. Findings and caveats of the study: The study observed clonal expansion of CD4+ and CD8+ blood T cells by week 6 at 0.1 to 3.0 mg/kg. Among T cells, CD8+ cells averaged more expanded clones than CD4+ cells.

The source material was CD4+ or CD8+ T cells sorted from blood, sampled in a trial of the OX40 agonist ivuxolimab. The sequence derives from an adult with an advanced solid tumor such as melanoma, head and neck, liver or kidney cancer.

The CDR3, as DNA: TGTGCCAGCGGTTTACCTCTCAATGAGCAGTTCTTC. As protein: CASGLPLNEQFF. The rearrangement joins TRBV27 to TRBJ2-1; D gene unclear. This CDR3 comprises 12 residues. Germline V gene sequence: CDR1 MNHEY, CDR2 SMNVEV (reference sequence).